The clone carrying this T cell receptor beta chain has at least ten counts. Its antigen remains unidentified. As for time point: pre-sensitization, week 0. The treatment denotes: therapeutic diphenylcyclopropenone sensitization with weekly scalp DPC. Researchers extracted total RNA from unfractionated whole blood. This sample was included in a study of human T cells and chemical hapten exposure. Study-level points and caveats: Expanded TCRs created a significantly greater count of big CDR3 similarity clusters than controls did. Counts of expanded TCRs (at PT1) showed a positive correlation with patch test score.

MiXCR, applied by TCRdb to the RACE reads, yields one record per CDR3 protein. The sample has around 380,000 distinct CDR3 sequences; around 5.5% are singletons. Germline V gives CDR1 SNHLY, CDR2 FYNNEI. CDR3 length equals 15 residues. Trimming removed 0 bases from V and 0 bases from J, with 8 bases in between. The TCR originated in a woman in her late teens or twenties with alopecia areata. Some clones in this sample may be carry-over from other donors' samples. This specimen was whole blood, taken in connection with sensitization to the hapten diphenylcyclopropenone (DPC). This chain uses TRBV2 with TRBJ1-1; D call uncertain. The CDR3 nucleotides read TGTGCCAGCAGTGAAGCGCGGGGATTGAACACTGAAGCTTTCTTT. Translating gives CASSEARGLNTEAFF. Looking up the rest from reference TRBV2 and TRBJ1-1 gives the full variable domain: EPEVTQTPSHQVTQMGQEVILRCVPISNHLYFYWYRQILGQKVEFLVSFYNNEISEKSEIFDDQFSVERPDGSNFTLKIRSTKLEDSAMYFCASSEARGLNTEAFFGQGTRLTVV.